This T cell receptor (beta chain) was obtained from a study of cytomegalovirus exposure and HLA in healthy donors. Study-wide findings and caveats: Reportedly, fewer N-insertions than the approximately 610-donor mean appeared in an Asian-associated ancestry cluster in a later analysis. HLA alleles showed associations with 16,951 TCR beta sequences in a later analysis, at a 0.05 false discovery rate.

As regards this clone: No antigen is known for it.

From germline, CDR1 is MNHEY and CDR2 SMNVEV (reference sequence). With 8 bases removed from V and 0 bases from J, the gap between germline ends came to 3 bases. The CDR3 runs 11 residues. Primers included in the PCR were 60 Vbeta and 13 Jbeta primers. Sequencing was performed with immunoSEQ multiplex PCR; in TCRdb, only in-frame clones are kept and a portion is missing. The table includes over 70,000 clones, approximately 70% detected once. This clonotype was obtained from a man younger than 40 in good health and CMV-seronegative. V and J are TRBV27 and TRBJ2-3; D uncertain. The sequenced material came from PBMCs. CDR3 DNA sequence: TGTGCCAGCGTAAGCACAGATACGCAGTATTTT. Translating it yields CASVSTDTQYF.